Reported below is one T cell receptor beta chain. Its target antigen remains unknown. Base qualities are not provided; no much larger clone lies one nucleotide away. The sample is drawn from a study of control samples from healthy donors and cancer patients (dated by TCRdb to 2020 to 2022). Libraries came from the immunoSEQ multiplex PCR assay. Not all clones reach the TCRdb copy of this immuneACCESS table, which keeps in-frame sequences only. Checked studies attribute under half of the gap to unresolved V genes and leave the rest unexplained. Present in this sample are around 90,000 clones, approximately 87% of which were seen just once. About 2.1% of the sample goes to the ten largest clones. CDR1 and CDR2, looked up from the germline V gene, are WSHSY and SAAADI. The CDR3 contains 13 residues, cysteine and phenylalanine counted. Kept here is only the CDR3 DNA, which spans 39 bases and is read in frame from base 1. Trimming costs V 4 bases and J 3 bases, and their ends lie 4 bases apart.

Recombination connected TRBV10-2 to TRBJ1-6; there is no confident call for the D gene. This receptor was taken from a woman between 40 and 50 years old in good health. Specimen: blood. The CDR3 protein is CASSAGYNSPLHF. The nucleotide sequence is given as TGCGCCAGCAGTGCAGGCTATAATTCACCCCTCCACTTT.